Listed here are 24 T cell receptor beta chains from one sample, sequenced in a study of shared clonotypes between healthy human individuals. The assay was immunoSEQ multiplex PCR, and TCRdb's table has in-frame clones only and misses some. The sample has 2 million to 2.5 million clones, approximately 93% seen once. The sample was naive CD4+ T cells from PBMCs. The subset here: CD45RA+ positively selected. These receptors all come from a man younger than 35 in good health. Some clones in this sample may be carry-over from other donors' samples.

This clone has only one observation. This chain uses TRBV7-7 with TRBJ2-1; 9 nucleotides agree with TRBD2. Germline V lookup: CDR1 SSHAT, CDR2 FNYEAQ (reference sequence). V lost 4 bases to trimming and J lost 8 bases; unmatched junction nucleotides: 12. There are 16 residues in the CDR3. The CDR3 nucleotides are TGTGCCAGCAGCTCCGTAGCGGGGGTGGGTCGAGATGAGCAGTTCTTC. Translated, it gives CASSSVAGVGRDEQFF.

In the case of this clone: Other nucleotide sequences in the sample specify the same CDR3. The chain is built from TRBV28 and TRBJ2-7; no clear D gene. Trimming left V 6 bases short and J 3 bases short, with 9 bases between. Germline V lookup: CDR1 MDHEN, CDR2 SYDVKM. This CDR3 region has 12 residues. This CDR3 reads CASSLSRYEQYF. The CDR3, as DNA: TGTGCCAGCAGCCTAAGTCGCTACGAGCAGTACTTC.

This clone appeared a few times. CDR3 amino acids: CASSSYRSSGNTIYF. The CDR3, as DNA: TGTGCCAGCAGCTCCTACAGGAGCTCTGGAAACACCATATATTTT. V and J are TRBV7-9 and TRBJ1-3; a weak D match, TRBD1 (5 bases). The CDR3 has 15 amino acids. Trimming pared 4 bases from V and 0 bases from J, leaving 10 bases between. Germline V gives CDR1 SEHNR, CDR2 FQNEAQ (reference sequence).

Comment on this clone: Other nucleotide sequences from this sample produce the same CDR3. The chain links TRBV5-1 to TRBJ1-5, with a weak D call TRBD1 (5 bases). The CDR3 is 14 residues long. Germline CDR1 SGHRS, CDR2 YFSETQ. Trimming took off 4 bases at V and 4 bases at J, with 12 bases between the two ends. The CDR3 reads CASSVGQGNQPQHF. The DNA for the CDR3 is TGCGCCAGCAGCGTGGGCCAGGGTAATCAGCCCCAGCATTTT.

The CDR3 DNA follows: TGTGCCAGCAGAGTGACTAGCGGGCTCCCGTACGAGCAGTACTTC. Residues: CASRVTSGLPYEQYF. This rearrangement joins TRBV27 to TRBJ2-7; 10 bases match TRBD2. CDR1 and CDR2 (germline): MNHEY, SMNVEV (reference sequence). CDR3 length: 15 amino acids. V dropped 6 bases and J dropped 4; count of bases not matched to a gene: 9.

This clone was recorded once. This chain uses TRBV11-1 with TRBJ2-1, with 8 bases matching TRBD2. The junction had 12 bases not matched to a gene; V was cut back by 5 bases and J by 9 bases. Germline CDR1 reads SGHAT; CDR2 reads FQDESV (reference sequence). The CDR3 runs to 15 residues. The CDR3 DNA reads TGTGCCAGCAGCCCCGGAGGTAGCGGGACCCCTGAGCAGTTCTTC. Translation: CASSPGGSGTPEQFF.

The count of this clone is one. This sequence joins TRBV28 and TRBJ1-3; D perhaps matches TRBD1 (5 bases). This CDR3 has 16 residues. Germline lookup yields CDR1 MDHEN and CDR2 SYDVKM. Trimming shortened V by 3 bases and J by 7 bases, and 19 bases separated the two germline ends. The CDR3, as DNA: TGTGCCAGCAGTTTTCTTTCCCGGGACGATCGGAACACCATATATTTT. Translated: CASSFLSRDDRNTIYF. Using reference TRBV28 and TRBJ1-3 for the parts outside the CDR3, the full variable domain is DVKVTQSSRYLVKRTGEKVFLECVQDMDHENMFWYRQDPGLGLRLIYFSYDVKMKEKGDIPEGYSVSREKKERFSLILESASTNQTSMYLCASSFLSRDDRNTIYFGEGSWLTVV.

About this clone: Other DNA sequences in this sample translate to the same CDR3. This chain connects TRBV20-1 to TRBJ2-1, with D uncertain. The CDR3 runs 11 residues. V was pared by 6 bases and J by 3 bases, with 6 bases between. Germline-derived CDR1 and CDR2 are DFQATT and SNEGSKA (reference sequence). DNA for the CDR3: TGCAGTGCCCTGGGCTACAATGAGCAGTTCTTC. It codes for CSALGYNEQFF.

V usage is TRBV5-1 and J usage is TRBJ1-2; 8 positions agree with TRBD1. V lost 2 bases to trimming and J lost 6 bases; unmatched junction nucleotides: 12. In germline, CDR1 is SGHRS, CDR2 YFSETQ. The CDR3 has 16 residues. Here the CDR3 reads CASSLHRGGRQDGYTF. The DNA of the CDR3 is TGCGCCAGCAGCTTACACAGGGGGGGTCGACAAGATGGCTACACCTTC.

This chain joins TRBV28 and TRBJ1-1; perhaps TRBD1 as D (6 bases). With 10 bases removed from V and 8 bases from J, the gap between germline ends came to 23 bases. The CDR3 runs 14 residues. From germline, CDR1 is MDHEN and CDR2 SYDVKM. The CDR3 here is CATTYPAGGGEAFF. CDR3 sequence (DNA): TGTGCCACCACCTACCCCGCGGGGGGCGGAGAAGCTTTCTTT.

The chain carries TRBV18 and TRBJ1-1, with a possible D match to TRBD1 (6 bases). The ends were cut back, 3 bases at V and 3 bases at J, with 17 bases in the middle. Germline values: CDR1 KGHSH, CDR2 LQKENI. This CDR3 is built from 16 residues. DNA of the CDR3: TGTGCCAGCTCACCCTCAAGTACCGGGACATACACTGAAGCTTTCTTT. Protein product: CASSPSSTGTYTEAFF. Supplemented by reference TRBV18 and TRBJ1-1, the full variable domain reads NAGVMQNPRHLVRRRGQEARLRCSPMKGHSHVYWYRQLPEEGLKFMVYLQKENIIDESGMPKERFSAEFPKEGPSILRIQQVVRGDSAAYFCASSPSSTGTYTEAFFGQGTRLTVV.

V is TRBV15 and J is TRBJ1-4; 9 nucleotides agree with TRBD1. Looked up from germline, CDR1 is LNHNV and CDR2 is YYDKDF (reference sequence). V trimming: 8 bases; J trimming: 7 bases; junction bases outside the gene matches: 5. The CDR3 totals 13 residues. In DNA, the CDR3 is TGTGCCACCTTTGGACAGGGGCGTGAAAAACTGTTTTTT. This sequence encodes CATFGQGREKLFF.

The chain couples TRBV6-5 to TRBJ1-3, with D possibly TRBD1 on 6 matching bases. The CDR3 is 15 residues long. The V end was cut by 0 bases, the J end by 7 bases, with 13 bases between. The germline V gene encodes CDR1 MNHEY and CDR2 SVGAGI. As DNA, the CDR3 is TGTGCCAGCAGTTACTCGGGGGGGCGCGGGAACACCATATATTTT. Its protein product is CASSYSGGRGNTIYF.

The J gene is TRBJ2-3, the V gene TRBV5-4; TRBD2 matches at 9 bases. The V segment lost 3 bases and the J segment 4 bases; nucleotides outside the gene matches: 6. The V gene's germline CDR1 is SGHNT and CDR2 YYREEE (reference sequence). The CDR3 is made up of 15 amino acids. The CDR3 DNA reads as TGTGCCAGCAGCTGGGATAGCGGGAGCGCAGATACGCAGTATTTT. Protein product: CASSWDSGSADTQYF.

This sequence joins TRBV6-6 and TRBJ2-2, with 8 bases lining up with TRBD1. In germline, CDR1 is MNHNY, CDR2 SVGAGI (reference sequence). CDR3 length: 16 residues. Trimming cost V 4 bases and J 5 bases; bases outside gene matches: 9. In nucleotides, the CDR3 is TGTGCCAGCAGTTCGATGGACAGGGATAATACCGGGGAGCTGTTTTTT. It is translated as CASSSMDRDNTGELFF.

The chain has TRBV5-1 and TRBJ2-3, with 9 bases identical to TRBD1. The CDR3 contains 15 residues. The trim removed 4 bases at V and 0 bases at J, leaving 3 bases unmatched. Germline-derived CDR1 and CDR2 are SGHRS and YFSETQ. In DNA, the CDR3 is TGCGCCAGCAGCGTAGGACAGGGGAGCACAGATACGCAGTATTTT. It yields the protein CASSVGQGSTDTQYF.

This chain joins TRBV30 and TRBJ2-3; D may be TRBD1 (5 bases). Trimming removed 0 bases at V and 2 bases at J, with 12 bases between. This CDR3 has 15 amino acids. Germline V gene lookup returns CDR1 GTSNPN and CDR2 SVGIG (reference sequence). The CDR3 coding sequence is TGTGCCTGGAGTGTAGGCCAGGGAATCACAGATACGCAGTATTTT. Its translation: CAWSVGQGITDTQYF.

This sequence joins TRBV5-6 and TRBJ2-3, with TRBD2 as a possible D gene (6 bases). Looked up from germline, CDR1 is SGHDT and CDR2 is YYEEEE. The V and J ends lost 2 bases and 3 bases respectively, with 13 bases between them. The CDR3 runs to 15 residues. CDR3 coding DNA: TGTGCCAGCAGCTTTTCAGCGGGTTGGACAGATACGCAGTATTTT. Its translation is CASSFSAGWTDTQYF.

Only one count was recorded for this clone. J is TRBJ1-3 and V is TRBV11-3; D is undetermined. Germline CDR1 SGHNT, CDR2 YENEEA. The CDR3 contains 13 residues. Trimming stripped 1 base from V and 3 bases from J, with 4 bases between. The CDR3 region has the DNA TGTGCCAGCAGCTTAGGGTATGGAAACACCATATATTTT. Translation gives CASSLGYGNTIYF.

The chain couples TRBV15 to TRBJ1-4; D ambiguous. CDR3 length: 18 residues. Germline CDR1 reads LNHNV; CDR2 reads YYDKDF (reference sequence). Trimming cost V 1 base and J 6 bases, with 21 bases left between them. For the CDR3, the DNA is TGTGCCACCAGCAGAGGGAGTGGTCCGGGCGGCGGATATGAAAAACTGTTTTTT. Its protein product is CATSRGSGPGGGYEKLFF.

V usage is TRBV27 and J usage is TRBJ1-2; 10 nucleotides agree with TRBD1. CDR3 length equals 17 residues. CDR1 MNHEY and CDR2 SMNVEV come from the germline V gene (reference sequence). V lost 5 bases and J lost 3; bases outside the gene matches: 12. The chain's CDR3 is CASSPLGQGGFYYGYTF. The CDR3 coding sequence is TGTGCCAGCAGTCCTCTAGGACAGGGGGGATTTTACTATGGCTACACCTTC.

V and J are TRBV28 and TRBJ2-3, with 7 nucleotides matching TRBD2. Losses at the gene ends were 4 bases for V and 0 bases for J; bases not matched to a gene: 1. This CDR3 has 14 amino acids. Germline-derived CDR1 and CDR2 are MDHEN and SYDVKM. The CDR3 DNA reads as TGTGCCAGCAGTTCAGCGGGAAGCACAGATACGCAGTATTTT. It specifies CASSSAGSTDTQYF.

The chain couples TRBV5-6 to TRBJ1-2, with 7 bases lining up with TRBD1. The CDR3 has 15 residues. V trimming: 2 bases; J trimming: 4 bases; junction bases outside the gene matches: 8. Germline CDR1 and CDR2: SGHDT and YYEEEE. The CDR3 region has the DNA TGTGCCAGCAGCTTAACCCCGGGACAGACCTATGGCTACACCTTC. Translation: CASSLTPGQTYGYTF.

V usage is TRBV2 and J usage is TRBJ1-1; the D gene is possibly TRBD1 (5 bases). V lost 1 base, J lost 5 bases, and 8 bases lay in between. The germline CDR1 and CDR2 sequences are SNHLY and FYNNEI. The CDR3 spans 13 residues. CDR3 DNA sequence: TGTGCCAGCAGTGAAGATCGACAGACTGAAGCTTTCTTT. This encodes CASSEDRQTEAFF.